This TCR beta chain was identified during a study of blood T cell repertoires in COVID-19. Overall study context: The United States, Italy and Spain were the sources of the acute and convalescent COVID-19 samples.

The CDR3 spans 13 residues. The V gene lost 3 bases and the J gene lost 8 bases, with 11 bases spanning the gap. Germline CDR1 is MGHRA and CDR2 is YSYEKL. Repertoires were generated with immunoSEQ multiplex PCR, while TCRdb's copy carries only in-frame clones and drops some. Among around 170,000 clones, 88% were seen once, and the ten largest hold about 8.4%. Participant-given clinical history determined each cohort assignment. Recovered Cohort 3 donors showed two negative PCRs, clearance, or symptom resolution. V and J are TRBV4-1 and TRBJ1-5; a weak D match, TRBD1 (5 bases). This receptor was taken from a woman aged 18-29 years who had recovered from COVID-19. The sequenced material came from PBMCs or T cells enriched from blood (not recorded which). CDR3 DNA sequence: TGCGCCAGCAGCCAGTTAACAGGAGAGCCCCAGCATTTT. Its translation is CASSQLTGEPQHF.